The 15 T cell receptor beta chains given below trace back to one sample, sequenced in a study of cytomegalovirus exposure and HLA in healthy donors. The PCR was carried out with 60 Vbeta primers and 13 Jbeta primers. Using immunoSEQ multiplex PCR, the repertoire was profiled, and TCRdb retains in-frame clones only, with some absent. The repertoire consists of 170,000 or so clones, with about 85% occurring once and the leading ten covering 1.9%. The sample consisted of PBMCs. The receptors shown here come from a man younger than 30 in good health and CMV-seronegative.

The chain couples TRBV25-1 to TRBJ2-5; the match to TRBD1 covers 7 bases. This CDR3 is 15 amino acids long. Germline V CDR1 and CDR2: MGHDK, SYGVNS. Trimming at V came to 3 bases and at J to 1 base, leaving 5 bases not matched to a gene. Here the CDR3 reads CASSDPDRAQETQYF. The CDR3 nucleotides are TGTGCCAGCAGTGACCCTGACAGGGCCCAAGAGACCCAGTACTTC.

J is TRBJ2-3 and V is TRBV28; 13 bases align to TRBD2. The CDR3 runs 15 residues. Germline-derived CDR1 and CDR2 are MDHEN and SYDVKM. Unmatched junction bases numbered 4, after V lost 4 bases and J lost 6 bases. DNA for the CDR3: TGTGCCAGCAGTTCCTCGGGACTAGCGGGGGATACGCAGTATTTT. Translation: CASSSSGLAGDTQYF.

The V gene is TRBV6-5, the J gene TRBJ1-2, with 7 bases that match TRBD1. This CDR3 spans 12 amino acids. J gave up 8 bases and V 6 bases, and 6 bases lay outside the gene matches. Germline loops: CDR1 MNHEY, CDR2 SVGAGI. This CDR3 reads CASRDRVRGYTF. The CDR3 nucleotides are TGTGCCAGCAGAGACAGGGTCCGAGGCTACACCTTC.

This clone was observed a single time. This chain links TRBV5-6 with TRBJ2-2; 10 nucleotides line up with TRBD1. The germline V gene encodes CDR1 SGHDT and CDR2 YYEEEE. The CDR3 runs 15 residues. V lost 4 bases and J lost 6; bases outside the gene matches: 6. The CDR3 DNA sequence: TGTGCCAGCAGCCCGGACGGACAGGGGGCCGGGGAGCTGTTTTTT. Translation gives CASSPDGQGAGELFF.

The chain combines TRBV29-1 with TRBJ2-1; TRBD2 might be the D (6 bases). Looked up from germline, CDR1 is SQVTM and CDR2 is ANQGSEA. V was shortened by 7 bases and J by 5 bases, with 15 bases between the two germline ends. The length of the CDR3 is 13 residues. CDR3 nucleotides: TGCAGCGCGAGCCCGGGACTTAACAATGAGCAGTTCTTC. Encoded protein: CSASPGLNNEQFF.

The chain couples TRBV5-1 to TRBJ2-1; tentative D call: TRBD2 (6 bases). V was pared by 2 bases and J by 8 bases, with 8 bases between. Germline V CDR1 and CDR2: SGHRS, YFSETQ. The CDR3 totals 12 residues. The CDR3 protein is CASSFSGDEQFF. CDR3 sequence (DNA): TGCGCCAGCAGCTTTTCGGGGGATGAGCAGTTCTTC.

This clone was picked up one time. CDR3 protein: CAGTGETGGANVLTF. For the CDR3, the DNA is TGCGCGGGGACAGGGGAGACAGGGGGGGCCAACGTCCTGACTTTC. This chain connects TRBV5-1 to TRBJ2-6, with 10 bases that match TRBD1. CDR1 and CDR2 (germline): SGHRS, YFSETQ. The CDR3 loop spans 15 amino acids.

The chain links TRBV29-1 to TRBJ1-1; D is unresolved. CDR3 length: 14 amino acids. Germline assignment: CDR1 SQVTM and CDR2 ANQGSEA. V dropped 3 bases and J dropped 9 bases, with 20 bases sitting between them. The CDR3 DNA follows: TGCAGCGTTGACCCACTTGGTCCGGTTAGTCAAGCTTTCTTT. The encoded protein is CSVDPLGPVSQAFF.

V and J are TRBV9 and TRBJ2-7, with 8 nucleotides matching TRBD2. Germline CDR1 SGDLS, CDR2 YYNGEE. J was trimmed by 4 bases and V by 4 bases; bases with no gene match: 19. The CDR3 runs 18 residues. CDR3 residues: CASSPTELAVPKAYEQYF. The CDR3 nucleotides read TGTGCCAGCAGCCCCACGGAACTAGCGGTACCAAAAGCGTACGAGCAGTACTTC.

The CDR3 sequence: CASKDSLNTEAFF. The DNA of the CDR3 is TGTGCCAGCAAGGACAGCCTGAACACTGAAGCTTTCTTT. J is TRBJ1-1 and V is TRBV28, with D perhaps TRBD1 (6 bases). CDR1 MDHEN and CDR2 SYDVKM come from the germline V gene. V shed 7 bases and J shed 0 bases, with 9 bases lying between them. The CDR3 totals 13 residues.

The rearrangement links TRBV5-6 to TRBJ1-2; 9 bases fit TRBD1. V shed 0 bases and J 4 bases; nucleotides not matched to a gene: 4. The germline V gene has CDR1 SGHDT and CDR2 YYEEEE. The CDR3 spans 15 residues. CDR3 in amino acids: CASSLVDRGFYGYTF. As DNA, the CDR3 is TGTGCCAGCAGCTTGGTGGACAGGGGATTCTATGGCTACACCTTC. Variable domain in full (rest from reference TRBV5-6 and TRBJ1-2): DAGVTQSPTHLIKTRGQQVTLRCSPKSGHDTVSWYQQALGQGPQFIFQYYEEEERQRGNFPDRFSGHQFPNYSSELNVNALLLGDSALYLCASSLVDRGFYGYTFGSGTRLTVV.

This chain joins TRBV14 and TRBJ1-2; D remains ambiguous. With 1 base removed from V and 4 bases from J, the gap between germline ends came to 13 bases. The CDR3 length is 15 residues. The V gene's germline CDR1 is SGHDN and CDR2 FVKESK. In DNA, the CDR3 is TGTGCCAGCAGCCAAGTGGCGGGGATTCTCTATGGCTACACCTTC. It translates to CASSQVAGILYGYTF.

The J gene is TRBJ2-5, the V gene TRBV5-5; 8 bases match TRBD2. The CDR3 is 16 residues long. Trimming cost V 4 bases and J 1 base; bases outside gene matches: 9. Germline-derived CDR1 and CDR2 are SGHKS and YYEKEE (reference sequence). Written as DNA, the CDR3 is TGTGCCAGCAGCGCACTAGCGGTGGGATTCCAAGAGACCCAGTACTTC. Translation: CASSALAVGFQETQYF.

A few counts support this clone. This rearrangement joins TRBV6-1 to TRBJ1-5; D is unresolved. V was trimmed by 5 bases and J by 2 bases, leaving 13 bases between them. This CDR3 comprises 15 residues. Germline CDR1 is MNHNS and CDR2 is SASEGT. CDR3 in DNA: TGTGCCAGCAGTTCCGTAGGGCGGGGCAATCAGCCCCAGCATTTT. This sequence encodes CASSSVGRGNQPQHF.

The J gene is TRBJ1-1, the V gene TRBV4-1; D gene uncertain. From germline, CDR1 is MGHRA and CDR2 YSYEKL. The CDR3 sequence is 13 residues long. Trimming left V 1 base short and J 1 base short, with 4 bases between. DNA of the CDR3: TGCGCCAGCAGCCAAGGGGCGAACACTGAAGCTTTCTTT. It yields the protein CASSQGANTEAFF.